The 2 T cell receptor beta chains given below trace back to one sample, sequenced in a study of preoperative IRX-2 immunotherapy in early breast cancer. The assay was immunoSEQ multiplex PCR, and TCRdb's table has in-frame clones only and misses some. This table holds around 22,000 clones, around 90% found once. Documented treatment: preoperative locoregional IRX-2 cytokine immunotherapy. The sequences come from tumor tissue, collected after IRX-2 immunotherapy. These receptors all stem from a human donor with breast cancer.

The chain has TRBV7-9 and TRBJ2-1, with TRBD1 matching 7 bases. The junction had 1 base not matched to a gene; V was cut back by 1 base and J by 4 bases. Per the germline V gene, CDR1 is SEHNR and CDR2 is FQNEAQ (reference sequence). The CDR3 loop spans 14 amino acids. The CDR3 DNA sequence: TGTGCCAGCAGCTTAGGACAGGGATACAATGAGCAGTTCTTC. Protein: CASSLGQGYNEQFF.

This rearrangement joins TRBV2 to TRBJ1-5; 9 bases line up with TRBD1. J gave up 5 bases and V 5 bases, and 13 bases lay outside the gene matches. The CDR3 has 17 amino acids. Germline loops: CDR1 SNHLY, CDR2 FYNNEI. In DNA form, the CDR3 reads TGTGCCAGCAGTACGGACAGGGGAAAGAATATCTATCAGCCCCAGCATTTT. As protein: CASSTDRGKNIYQPQHF. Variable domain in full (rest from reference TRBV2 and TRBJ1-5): EPEVTQTPSHQVTQMGQEVILRCVPISNHLYFYWYRQILGQKVEFLVSFYNNEISEKSEIFDDQFSVERPDGSNFTLKIRSTKLEDSAMYFCASSTDRGKNIYQPQHFGDGTRLSIL.